The rows below give T cell receptor beta chains drawn from one sample of a study of OX40 agonist ivuxolimab in advanced cancers. Assay: immunoSEQ multiplex PCR; the TCRdb copy retains only in-frame clones and omits some. The sample includes tens of thousands of clones, roughly 90% of them seen just once. The sample here was CD4+ or CD8+ T cells sorted from blood, taken in a trial of the OX40 agonist ivuxolimab. The source of these receptors is an adult with an advanced solid tumor such as melanoma, head and neck, liver or kidney cancer. Both conserved end residues are part of each CDR3. D genes are given only for firm matches. Not all rows give a size; the values are once, few, many and, for expanded clones, a class.

abundance	j_gene	d_gene	v_gene	CDR3aa	CDR3nt
NA	TRBJ1-3	NA	TRBV10-3	CATGGSGNTIYF	TGTGCCACCGGGGGCTCTGGAAACACCATATATTTT
NA	TRBJ1-1	NA	TRBV18	CASSLQQEIEAFF	TGTGCCAGCTCACTTCAACAGGAGATTGAAGCTTTCTTT
NA	TRBJ2-5	NA	TRBV18	CASSRGLIQETQYF	TGTGCCAGCTCGCGAGGACTTATCCAAGAGACCCAGTACTTC
NA	TRBJ2-4	NA	TRBV6-6	CASSRGLGSAGDIQYF	TGTGCCAGCAGTCGGGGCCTTGGGTCAGCCGGGGACATTCAGTACTTC
few	TRBJ1-5	NA	TRBV5-1	CASSFGEGGNQPQHF	TGCGCCAGCAGCTTTGGGGAGGGTGGCAATCAGCCCCAGCATTTT
NA	TRBJ2-4	TRBD1	TRBV6-1	CASSDTGTATLGNIQYF	TGTGCCAGCAGTGATACCGGGACAGCCACCCTCGGGAACATTCAGTACTTC
NA	TRBJ1-5	TRBD1	TRBV5-5	CASSKDRINQPQHF	TGTGCCAGCAGCAAGGACAGGATCAATCAGCCCCAGCATTTT
once	TRBJ2-1	NA	TRBV5-4	CASSLGRRNEQFF	TGTGCCAGCAGCTTGGGGCGGCGCAATGAGCAGTTCTTC
NA	TRBJ1-1	TRBD1	TRBV6-5	CASRTGGVSTEAFF	TGTGCCAGCAGGACAGGGGGCGTTAGCACTGAAGCTTTCTTT
once	TRBJ1-4	TRBD1	TRBV5-6	CASSLFESGQGELNEKLFF	TGTGCCAGCAGCTTGTTCGAATCGGGACAGGGAGAATTAAATGAAAAACTGTTTTTT
NA	TRBJ2-3	NA	TRBV7-6	CASSVFGASPTDTQYF	TGTGCCAGCAGCGTTTTCGGGGCTAGCCCCACAGATACGCAGTATTTT
once	TRBJ2-3	NA	TRBV30	CAWRRGGSAGTDTQYF	TGTGCCTGGAGACGGGGTGGGTCGGCGGGCACAGATACGCAGTATTTT
once	TRBJ2-1	NA	TRBV7-6	CASSLFTDNEQFF	TGTGCCAGCAGCTTATTCACGGACAATGAGCAGTTCTTC
few	TRBJ1-2	NA	TRBV7-9	CASSLGGFYGYTF	TGTGCCAGCAGCTTAGGTGGATTCTATGGCTACACCTTC
NA	TRBJ2-2	NA	TRBV6-6	CASSKTTGELFF	TGTGCCAGCAGCAAAACAACCGGGGAGCTGTTTTTT
NA	TRBJ1-1	NA	TRBV7-9	CASSLDVGGAFF	TGTGCCAGCAGTTTGGACGTCGGTGGAGCTTTCTTT
NA	TRBJ1-1	TRBD1	TRBV5-1	CASSPEDRLRNTEAFF	TGCGCCAGCAGCCCCGAGGACAGGTTAAGAAACACTGAAGCTTTCTTT
NA	TRBJ2-1	NA	TRBV9	CASSPQLWGEQFF	TGTGCCAGCAGCCCTCAACTGTGGGGTGAGCAGTTCTTC
NA	TRBJ1-5	NA	TRBV7-2	CASSRVQGQQPQHF	TGTGCCAGCAGCCGGGTTCAGGGCCAACAGCCCCAGCATTTT
NA	TRBJ2-5	NA	TRBV7-9	CASSLNQGETQYF	TGTGCCAGCAGCTTAAATCAGGGTGAGACCCAGTACTTC
NA	TRBJ2-5	NA	TRBV2	CASSEGSNQETQYF	TGTGCCAGCAGTGAAGGGTCGAATCAAGAGACCCAGTACTTC
once	TRBJ2-1	TRBD1	TRBV2	CASSERDRGDEQFF	TGTGCCAGCAGTGAAAGGGACAGGGGAGATGAGCAGTTCTTC
NA	TRBJ2-1	TRBD2	TRBV19	CASTRTGLAGYNEQFF	TGTGCCAGTACCAGAACGGGACTAGCGGGATACAATGAGCAGTTCTTC
NA	TRBJ2-7	TRBD1	TRBV7-2	CASTSGQGTYEQYF	TGTGCCAGCACCTCGGGACAGGGTACCTACGAGCAGTACTTC
once	TRBJ2-7	TRBD2	TRBV7-2	CASSWTSGTPSYEQYF	TGTGCCAGCAGCTGGACTAGCGGGACACCGTCCTACGAGCAGTACTTC
NA	TRBJ1-1	NA	TRBV27	CASSLIPGGTEAFF	TGTGCCAGCAGTTTAATCCCCGGTGGGACTGAAGCTTTCTTT
once	TRBJ2-3	TRBD2	TRBV4-1	CASSLRTSGRLDTQYF	TGCGCCAGCAGCCTGCGGACTAGCGGGAGGTTGGATACGCAGTATTTT
few	TRBJ2-1	TRBD1	TRBV7-8	CASSLGQGGDSKQFF	TGTGCCAGCAGCTTGGGACAGGGGGGTGACTCTAAGCAGTTCTTC
NA	TRBJ1-5	NA	TRBV6-5	CASTVQGSNQPQHF	TGTGCCAGCACCGTGCAGGGTAGCAATCAGCCCCAGCATTTT
NA	TRBJ1-3	NA	TRBV2	CASTTSTGASGNTIYF	TGTGCCAGCACTACCTCAACGGGGGCCTCTGGAAACACCATATATTTT
NA	TRBJ1-4	NA	TRBV7-8	CASSLRVQGRSTNEKLFF	TGTGCCAGCAGCTTAAGAGTTCAGGGGAGGTCAACTAATGAAAAACTGTTTTTT
once	TRBJ2-2	NA	TRBV5-1	CASSSLASGPGELFF	TGCGCCAGCAGCTCGTTGGCCTCGGGGCCCGGGGAGCTGTTTTTT
NA	TRBJ2-7	TRBD1	TRBV5-6	CASRLITGGLPPDEQYF	TGTGCCAGCAGACTCATAACAGGGGGACTTCCCCCGGACGAGCAGTACTTC
few	TRBJ1-1	NA	TRBV18	CASSPRSGETEAFF	TGTGCCAGCTCACCTCGATCAGGGGAGACTGAAGCTTTCTTT
NA	TRBJ2-3	TRBD2	TRBV10-3	CAISEGTSGSTDTQYF	TGTGCCATCAGTGAAGGGACTAGCGGGAGTACAGATACGCAGTATTTT
NA	TRBJ1-5	TRBD1	TRBV5-1	CASSDQTGVQPQHF	TGCGCCAGCAGCGATCAAACAGGGGTACAGCCCCAGCATTTT
NA	TRBJ2-3	NA	TRBV28	CASSLPDWSTDTQYF	TGTGCCAGCAGTTTGCCAGACTGGAGCACAGATACGCAGTATTTT
NA	TRBJ2-1	NA	TRBV11-1	CASIPTSSYNEQFF	TGTGCCAGCATCCCGACTAGTTCCTACAATGAGCAGTTCTTC
NA	TRBJ1-2	TRBD1	TRBV29-1	CSVSQGGDYGYTF	TGCAGCGTTTCACAGGGGGGTGACTATGGCTACACCTTC
NA	TRBJ2-5	TRBD1	TRBV6-6	CASSYSTGQGQETQYF	TGTGCCAGCAGTTACTCTACAGGACAGGGCCAAGAGACCCAGTACTTC
NA	TRBJ1-1	NA	TRBV6-5	CASSSQGNTEAFF	TGTGCCAGCAGCTCCCAGGGGAACACTGAAGCTTTCTTT
NA	TRBJ2-5	NA	TRBV4-2	CASSQGRRPYQETQYF	TGTGCCAGCAGCCAAGGGAGGAGACCGTACCAAGAGACCCAGTACTTC
NA	TRBJ1-2	TRBD1	TRBV15	CATSRERGTGFSYTF	TGTGCCACCAGCAGAGAGCGGGGGACAGGGTTTAGCTACACCTTC
NA	TRBJ2-2	TRBD1	TRBV10-1	CASRRGQDTGELFF	TGCGCCAGCAGGCGGGGACAGGACACCGGGGAGCTGTTTTTT
NA	TRBJ1-2	NA	TRBV12-5	CASGLGRPVSEGYTF	TGTGCTAGTGGTTTGGGACGACCGGTTTCGGAAGGCTACACCTTC
NA	TRBJ2-7	NA	TRBV5-1	CASSSGAYEQYF	TGCGCCAGCAGCTCCGGGGCCTACGAGCAGTACTTC
NA	TRBJ1-5	TRBD1	TRBV2	CASSIDRAYQPQHF	TGTGCCAGCAGTATCGACAGGGCATATCAGCCCCAGCATTTT
NA	TRBJ1-1	NA	TRBV6-5	CASSYSLGTRVVAFF	TGTGCCAGCAGTTACTCCCTAGGGACGAGGGTGGTAGCTTTCTTT
once	TRBJ1-1	TRBD1	TRBV5-1	CASSVGTGGTEAFF	TGCGCCAGCAGCGTCGGGACAGGGGGCACTGAAGCTTTCTTT
NA	TRBJ2-5	TRBD1	TRBV5-1	CASSLGQGYQETQYF	TGCGCCAGCAGCTTGGGACAGGGGTACCAAGAGACCCAGTACTTC
NA	TRBJ2-1	TRBD1	TRBV5-1	CASSPGRDRVIYEQFF	TGCGCCAGCAGCCCGGGGCGGGACAGGGTAATTTATGAGCAGTTCTTC
NA	TRBJ1-4	NA	TRBV4-3	CASSQDFGEKLFF	TGCGCCAGCAGCCAAGATTTTGGTGAAAAACTGTTTTTT
NA	TRBJ2-1	TRBD2	TRBV9	CASSVASGRINEQFF	TGTGCCAGCAGCGTAGCCAGCGGGAGGATCAATGAGCAGTTCTTC
NA	TRBJ1-2	NA	TRBV6-4	CASYFFLGYTF	TGTGCCAGCTATTTTTTTCTGGGCTACACCTTC
NA	TRBJ2-2	NA	TRBV7-9	CASSLDLTGELFF	TGTGCCAGCAGCTTAGACCTGACCGGGGAGCTGTTTTTT
NA	TRBJ2-3	NA	TRBV7-6	CASSPSPLEGSHTQYF	TGTGCCAGCAGCCCCTCCCCCCTAGAAGGGTCCCATACGCAGTATTTT
NA	TRBJ1-1	NA	TRBV19	CAITSRGYTEAFF	TGTGCCATAACGTCAAGGGGTTACACTGAAGCTTTCTTT
NA	TRBJ2-2	NA	TRBV2	CASSLLEWIPGELFF	TGTGCCAGCAGTTTACTAGAATGGATTCCCGGGGAGCTGTTTTTT
once	TRBJ2-3	TRBD2	TRBV19	CASSEIAGSAGDTQYF	TGTGCCAGTAGCGAAATAGCGGGATCGGCGGGGGATACGCAGTATTTT
NA	TRBJ2-7	NA	TRBV11-3	CASSLVQGVSYEQYF	TGTGCCAGCAGCTTAGTCCAGGGTGTGTCCTACGAGCAGTACTTC